These 27 T cell receptor beta chains were all obtained from the same sample, sequenced in a study of graft-versus-host responses after intestinal transplantation. Their recognized antigens are unknown. The repertoire was sequenced with immunoSEQ multiplex PCR; TCRdb's copy has only in-frame clones and lacks some. The sample consists of some 92,000 clones, around nine tenths of them appearing once. This sample comprised unstimulated CD4+ T cells sorted from spleen or lymph node cells, obtained before intestinal transplant. The receptors were gathered from a human donor who received an intestinal transplant.

V is TRBV7-6 and J is TRBJ2-3; a possible D gene is TRBD2 (6 bases). V was cut by 4 bases and J by 0 bases, with 17 bases left in between. Germline lookup yields CDR1 SGHVS and CDR2 FNYEAQ. The CDR3 has 17 residues. The CDR3 sequence: CASSSLLGRGSTDTQYF. As DNA, the CDR3 is TGTGCCAGCAGCTCTCTCCTGGGGCGGGGTAGCACAGATACGCAGTATTTT.

This chain connects TRBV10-3 to TRBJ1-3; D not resolved. Trimming left V 4 bases short and J 0 bases short, with 7 bases between. There are 14 residues in the CDR3. Germline V gene lookup returns CDR1 ENHRY and CDR2 SYGVKD. The CDR3 sequence: CAISGGISGNTIYF. The CDR3 nucleotides read TGTGCCATCAGTGGGGGTATCTCTGGAAACACCATATATTTT.

The chain uses TRBV9 and TRBJ2-7; the D gene is possibly TRBD1 (5 bases). Looked up from germline, CDR1 is SGDLS and CDR2 is YYNGEE. The CDR3 contains 13 residues. Trimming took off 0 bases at V and 7 bases at J, with 11 bases between the two ends. The CDR3 is CASSVVGVGEQYF. The CDR3 bases are TGTGCCAGCAGCGTAGTAGGGGTTGGGGAGCAGTACTTC.

The rearrangement joins TRBV19 to TRBJ1-2; a possible D gene is TRBD1 (6 bases). The CDR3 is 15 amino acids. Trimming pared 3 bases from V and 2 bases from J, leaving 13 bases between. CDR1 and CDR2 from the germline V gene are LNHDA and SQIVND (reference sequence). The CDR3 DNA reads TGTGCCAGTAGTATTTCAGGGGATGGGAACTATGGCTACACCTTC. Amino acid sequence: CASSISGDGNYGYTF.

The J gene is TRBJ1-3, the V gene TRBV4-2, with 8 bases lining up with TRBD1. The J segment lost 2 bases and the V segment lost 2 bases, leaving 2 bases of the junction unmatched. The CDR3 spans 15 residues. The V gene's germline CDR1 is LGHNA and CDR2 YNFKEQ. CDR3 in DNA: TGTGCCAGCAGCCAACGGACAGGGACTGGAAACACCATATATTTT. Residues: CASSQRTGTGNTIYF.

J is TRBJ1-2 and V is TRBV13; D gene unclear. V shed 3 bases and J shed 7 bases, with 9 bases lying between them. The CDR3 runs 12 residues. The V gene's germline CDR1 is PRHDT and CDR2 FYEKMQ (reference sequence). CDR3 residues: CASSFQLFGYTF. CDR3 DNA: TGTGCCAGCAGCTTCCAGCTCTTTGGCTACACCTTC.

The chain links TRBV10-1 to TRBJ2-3; 12 bases align to TRBD2. The CDR3 sequence is 16 residues long. The V gene end was trimmed by 5 bases and the J gene end by 2 bases; junction bases not matched to a gene: 5. Looked up from germline, CDR1 is WNHNN and CDR2 is SYGVQD (reference sequence). CDR3 amino acids: CASSKTSGGYTDTQYF. The CDR3 DNA follows: TGCGCCAGCAGTAAGACTAGCGGGGGCTACACAGATACGCAGTATTTT.

The chain is built from TRBV6-6 and TRBJ2-1; unclear D gene. The length of the CDR3 is 15 residues. V was trimmed by 0 bases and J by 10 bases, leaving 16 bases between them. Looked up from germline, CDR1 is MNHNY and CDR2 is SVGAGI (reference sequence). CDR3 loop: CASSYSRGRQKEQFF. CDR3 coding DNA: TGTGCCAGCAGTTACTCCCGCGGACGCCAAAAGGAGCAGTTCTTC.

The chain employs TRBV15 and TRBJ1-4; unclear D gene. Germline V gene lookup returns CDR1 LNHNV and CDR2 YYDKDF (reference sequence). The ends were cut back, 8 bases at V and 4 bases at J, with 11 bases in the middle. There are 13 residues in the CDR3. DNA for the CDR3: TGTGCCACCGGCGCCGGTTATAATGAAAAACTGTTTTTT. As protein: CATGAGYNEKLFF.

This chain joins TRBV30 and TRBJ1-3; D call uncertain. CDR1 and CDR2 (germline): GTSNPN, SVGIG (reference sequence). The CDR3 is 14 amino acids. V was clipped by 2 bases and J by 0 bases, with 8 bases between them. The CDR3 sequence is CAWSQRSSGNTIYF. The DNA of the CDR3 is TGTGCCTGGAGTCAGCGAAGCTCTGGAAACACCATATATTTT. Filled out from reference TRBV30 and TRBJ1-3, the complete variable domain reads SQTIHQWPATLVQPVGSPLSLECTVEGTSNPNLYWYRQAAGRGLQLLFYSVGIGQISSEVPQNLSASRPQDRQFILSSKKLLLSDSGFYLCAWSQRSSGNTIYFGEGSWLTVV.

The genes are TRBV28 and TRBJ2-7; D uncertain. The CDR3 has 12 amino acids. Germline assignment: CDR1 MDHEN and CDR2 SYDVKM. The V end was cut by 8 bases, the J end by 2 bases, with 10 bases between. CDR3 residues: CASGRQTYEQYF. The DNA for the CDR3 is TGTGCCAGCGGACGGCAAACCTACGAGCAGTACTTC. The full variable domain, in which reference TRBV28 and TRBJ2-7 provide the parts outside the CDR3, is DVKVTQSSRYLVKRTGEKVFLECVQDMDHENMFWYRQDPGLGLRLIYFSYDVKMKEKGDIPEGYSVSREKKERFSLILESASTNQTSMYLCASGRQTYEQYFGPGTRLTVT.

The chain is built from TRBV7-6 and TRBJ2-5; 12 bases fit TRBD2. V shed 3 bases and J 11 bases; nucleotides not matched to a gene: 4. Germline loops: CDR1 SGHVS, CDR2 FNYEAQ. The CDR3 loop spans 13 amino acids. The CDR3 DNA follows: TGTGCCAGCAGCTTGGGGACTAGCGGGCCACAGTACTTC. This gives the protein CASSLGTSGPQYF. The entire variable domain, with the rest obtained from reference TRBV7-6 and TRBJ2-5, is as follows: GAGVSQSPRYKVTKRGQDVALRCDPISGHVSLYWYRQALGQGPEFLTYFNYEAQQDKSGLPNDRFSAERPEGSISTLTIQRTEQRDSAMYRCASSLGTSGPQYFGPGTRLLVL.

The rearrangement links TRBV9 to TRBJ1-5; D may be TRBD1 (5 bases). The CDR3 has 13 residues. Germline V lookup: CDR1 SGDLS, CDR2 YYNGEE. The ends were cut back, 7 bases at V and 9 bases at J, with 17 bases in the middle. The CDR3 DNA reads TGTGCCAGCCGAGCCATAATGGGGCGGCCCCAGCATTTT. Amino acids: CASRAIMGRPQHF.

The chain uses TRBV5-4 and TRBJ1-2, with 10 bases identical to TRBD1. The CDR3 has 15 residues. V was clipped by 4 bases and J by 2 bases; unmatched bases: 5. The germline CDR1 and CDR2 sequences are SGHNT and YYREEE (reference sequence). This CDR3 is CASSDRDRGNYGYTF. The CDR3 nucleotides read TGTGCCAGCAGCGACCGGGACAGGGGAAACTATGGCTACACCTTC. The variable domain in full, completed from reference TRBV5-4 and TRBJ1-2, reads ETGVTQSPTHLIKTRGQQVTLRCSSQSGHNTVSWYQQALGQGPQFIFQYYREEENGRGNFPPRFSGLQFPNYSSELNVNALELDDSALYLCASSDRDRGNYGYTFGSGTRLTVV.

The chain combines TRBV27 with TRBJ2-1; 10 bases agree with TRBD2. This CDR3 has 15 residues. Trimming removed 2 bases from V and 15 bases from J; junction bases left unmatched: 13. The V gene's germline CDR1 is MNHEY and CDR2 SMNVEV (reference sequence). CDR3 in amino acids: CASSLPLNLAGDPFF. Here the CDR3 DNA reads TGTGCCAGCAGTTTACCCCTGAATCTAGCGGGAGATCCGTTCTTC.

The chain recombines TRBV5-5 with TRBJ1-6; D unresolved. Deletions cut 1 base from V and 6 bases from J, with 11 bases between. Looked up from germline, CDR1 is SGHKS and CDR2 is YYEKEE (reference sequence). This CDR3 contains 15 residues. This chain's CDR3 is CASSLNRPGNSPLHF. The CDR3 region has the DNA TGTGCCAGCAGCTTGAACCGGCCGGGTAATTCACCCCTCCACTTT.

The DNA of the CDR3 is TGTGCCCCCTGGGGGGATATCTTATACGAGCAGTACTTC. Translation gives CAPWGDILYEQYF. The chain uses TRBV18 and TRBJ2-5; possibly TRBD2 for D (6 bases). The J call is in doubt because the DNA end fits TRBJ2-7 better. The length of the CDR3 is 13 residues. Germline V gene lookup returns CDR1 KGHSH and CDR2 LQKENI.

The chain joins TRBV5-1 to TRBJ2-5; 11 bases agree with TRBD2. The J call is in doubt because the DNA end fits TRBJ2-7 better. CDR3 length: 16 amino acids. Germline V gives CDR1 SGHRS, CDR2 YFSETQ. CDR3 region: CASSWGTSGATYEQYF. DNA for the CDR3: TGCGCCAGCAGCTGGGGGACTAGCGGAGCCACCTACGAGCAGTACTTC.

The chain carries TRBV5-1 and TRBJ2-5, with 9 bases fitting TRBD2. Germline lookup yields CDR1 SGHRS and CDR2 YFSETQ. The CDR3 has 15 residues. J was trimmed by 2 bases and V by 0 bases; bases with no gene match: 2. CDR3 amino acids: CASSLGLAEQETQYF. The CDR3, as DNA: TGCGCCAGCAGCTTGGGACTAGCGGAACAAGAGACCCAGTACTTC.

The chain couples TRBV27 to TRBJ2-7, with 7 bases lining up with TRBD1. Trimming cost V 5 bases and J 1 base; bases outside gene matches: 17. Germline loops: CDR1 MNHEY, CDR2 SMNVEV (reference sequence). The CDR3 covers 18 residues. The CDR3 reads CASSPVFGTGERSYEQYF. The DNA of the CDR3 is TGTGCCAGCAGTCCTGTATTCGGCACAGGGGAACGGTCCTACGAGCAGTACTTC.

The chain links TRBV19 to TRBJ2-5; D is uncertain. CDR1 and CDR2 from the germline V gene are LNHDA and SQIVND (reference sequence). The CDR3 covers 11 residues. With 3 bases removed from V and 7 bases from J, the gap between germline ends came to 6 bases. This CDR3 reads CASSMMGTQYF. The CDR3 coding sequence is TGTGCCAGTAGTATGATGGGGACCCAGTACTTC.

This sequence joins TRBV11-3 and TRBJ2-5; TRBD2 matches at 9 bases. This CDR3 contains 15 residues. In germline, CDR1 is SGHNT, CDR2 YENEEA. J gave up 2 bases and V 5 bases, and 6 bases lay outside the gene matches. The CDR3 protein is CASSLGLAKQETQYF. In nucleotides, the CDR3 is TGTGCCAGCAGCCTGGGACTAGCAAAGCAAGAGACCCAGTACTTC.

The rearrangement links TRBV6-1 to TRBJ1-6; D gene ambiguous. V was clipped by 4 bases and J by 7 bases, with 5 bases between them. The CDR3 runs to 12 residues. Germline CDR1 MNHNS, CDR2 SASEGT. This chain's CDR3 is CASSGRNSPLHF. Here the CDR3 DNA reads TGTGCCAGCAGTGGGAGGAATTCACCCCTCCACTTT.

About this clone itself: The junction and the germline gene differ at one end; a read error may be behind it. The chain employs TRBV7-9 and TRBJ2-5; 11 nucleotides match TRBD2. CDR3 size: 12 residues. CDR1 and CDR2 from the germline V gene are SEHNR and FQNEAQ (reference sequence). The CDR3 DNA is TGTGCCAGCAGCTTAGTACTAGCGGGGGATGACTTC. As protein: CASSLVLAGDDF. Supplemented by reference TRBV7-9 and TRBJ2-5, the full variable domain reads DTGVSQNPRHKITKRGQNVTFRCDPISEHNRLYWYRQTLGQGPEFLTYFQNEAQLEKSRLLSDRFSAERPKGSFSTLEIQRTEQGDSAMYLCASSLVLAGDDFGPGTRLLVL.

The table lists this clone with a count of one. The DNA for the CDR3 is TGCGCCAGCAGCTTGGGTTTGGCAGGGGAACCCAACAGGGCCTACGAGCAGTACTTC. Translated, it gives CASSLGLAGEPNRAYEQYF. The chain joins TRBV5-1 to TRBJ2-7; D possibly corresponds to TRBD1 (6 bases). The CDR3 loop spans 19 amino acids. Trimming removed 0 bases from V and 2 bases from J, with 24 bases in between. Germline CDR1 SGHRS, CDR2 YFSETQ.

This sequence joins TRBV28 and TRBJ2-7; TRBD2 matches 8 bases. Germline CDR1 MDHEN, CDR2 SYDVKM. V dropped 7 bases and J dropped 6; count of bases not matched to a gene: 11. This CDR3 has 14 residues. DNA of the CDR3: TGTGCCAGCATTACCGCGGGAGGTATTCCCGAGCAGTACTTC. Translation: CASITAGGIPEQYF.

This clone occurred a few times. The CDR3 DNA is TGTGCCAGCAGTTTATCAACAGGGAACACTGAAGCTTTCTTT. Translated, it gives CASSLSTGNTEAFF. The J gene is TRBJ1-1, the V gene TRBV6-5, with D possibly matching TRBD1 (5 bases). CDR3 length: 14 residues. Germline-derived CDR1 and CDR2 are MNHEY and SVGAGI. The V gene lost 4 bases and the J gene lost 1 base, with 10 bases spanning the gap.